These 30 T cell receptor beta chains came from one sample sequenced in a study of cytomegalovirus exposure and HLA in healthy donors. PCR employed 60 Vbeta and 13 Jbeta primers. Sequencing used immunoSEQ multiplex PCR; TCRdb keeps in-frame clones, though not all of them. The table lists around 130,000 clones, 75% to 85% of them singletons. Material: PBMCs. These receptor sequences come from a woman between 18 and 29 years old in good health and CMV-seropositive.

The V call is TRBV4-1, the J call TRBJ1-6, with no clear D. V was trimmed by 1 base and J by 0 bases, leaving 10 bases between them. The length of the CDR3 is 17 residues. Germline-derived CDR1 and CDR2 are MGHRA and YSYEKL. This chain's CDR3 is CASSQGVGSSYNSPLHF. CDR3 sequence (DNA): TGCGCCAGCAGCCAAGGGGTAGGGAGCTCCTATAATTCACCCCTCCACTTT.

The J gene is TRBJ2-2, the V gene TRBV4-1; D might be TRBD2 (6 bases). CDR1 is MGHRA and CDR2 is YSYEKL in the germline V gene. V lost 1 base, J lost 4 bases, and 16 bases lay in between. This CDR3 has 17 residues. CDR3 protein: CASSQGQLAPGTGELFF. In DNA, the CDR3 is TGCGCCAGCAGCCAAGGTCAACTAGCCCCGGGCACCGGGGAGCTGTTTTTT.

The V call is TRBV7-9, the J call TRBJ1-2, with a possible D match to TRBD1 (6 bases). The CDR3 totals 15 residues. The germline V gene encodes CDR1 SEHNR and CDR2 FQNEAQ (reference sequence). Trimming stripped 3 bases from V and 2 bases from J, with 13 bases between. CDR3 coding DNA: TGTGCCAGCAGCTTCAGTCAGGGGTCGAACTATGGCTACACCTTC. Protein sequence: CASSFSQGSNYGYTF.

The chain uses TRBV4-1 and TRBJ2-7; D is perhaps TRBD2 (6 bases). V lost 5 bases, J lost 2 bases, and 10 bases lay in between. The CDR3 contains 13 residues. The germline gives CDR1 MGHRA, CDR2 YSYEKL. In DNA form, the CDR3 reads TGCGCCAGCAGCAGCGGGTTAACCTACGAGCAGTACTTC. Amino acid sequence: CASSSGLTYEQYF.

The chain couples TRBV14 to TRBJ2-2; maybe TRBD1 (5 bases). V was trimmed by 1 base and J by 7 bases, leaving 16 bases between them. From germline, CDR1 is SGHDN and CDR2 FVKESK. The CDR3 length is 16 residues. The CDR3 is CASSQALGRDDGELFF. As DNA, the CDR3 is TGTGCCAGCAGCCAAGCTTTAGGCAGGGATGACGGGGAGCTGTTTTTT.

The count of this clone is one. This sequence joins TRBV6-1 and TRBJ1-2; TRBD1 might be the D (6 bases). Germline V gives CDR1 MNHNS, CDR2 SASEGT. This CDR3 spans 16 amino acids. The germline V and J ends were trimmed by 2 bases and 0 bases, with 13 bases remaining between them. CDR3 DNA: TGTGCCAGCAGTGAAAGGGGGACGGCCGCTAACTATGGCTACACCTTC. As protein: CASSERGTAANYGYTF.

This rearrangement joins TRBV10-3 to TRBJ2-1; D uncertain. In germline, CDR1 is ENHRY, CDR2 SYGVKD. Between the trimmed V and J ends, which lost 8 bases and 0 bases, there was a span of 11 bases. This CDR3 spans 14 amino acids. Here the CDR3 reads CAILNTSSYNEQFF. The CDR3 DNA reads as TGTGCCATCTTAAATACGAGCTCCTACAATGAGCAGTTCTTC.

The J gene is TRBJ1-3, the V gene TRBV28, with a weak D call TRBD1 (5 bases). V lost 7 bases to trimming and J lost 2 bases, with 15 bases between them. CDR3 length: 15 residues. From germline, CDR1 is MDHEN and CDR2 SYDVKM. DNA of the CDR3: TGTGCCAGCATCCCAGGGTGGGCAACTGGAAACACCATATATTTT. Translating gives CASIPGWATGNTIYF.

V usage is TRBV4-2 and J usage is TRBJ2-5, with TRBD2 matching 9 bases. The V and J ends lost 4 bases and 4 bases, in that order; junction bases with no gene match: 7. The CDR3 totals 15 residues. Per germline, CDR1 LGHNA and CDR2 YNFKEQ. Here the CDR3 reads CASSLAGTSLETQYF. CDR3 DNA sequence: TGTGCCAGCAGCCTTGCCGGGACTAGCTTAGAGACCCAGTACTTC.

This clone has a single count. CDR3 sequence reads: CASSIYQGSGNTIYF. CDR3 nucleotides: TGTGCCAGTAGTATCTACCAGGGGAGTGGAAACACCATATATTTT. The chain recombines TRBV19 with TRBJ1-3; a weak D match, TRBD1 (6 bases). Germline CDR1 LNHDA, CDR2 SQIVND (reference sequence). This CDR3 contains 15 residues. V was shortened by 3 bases and J by 3 bases, with 12 bases between the two germline ends.

The J gene is TRBJ1-1, the V gene TRBV6-1; tentative D call: TRBD1 (5 bases). The CDR3 is 14 residues long. Germline V gene lookup returns CDR1 MNHNS and CDR2 SASEGT. Trimming cost V 3 bases and J 1 base, with 9 bases left between them. The CDR3: CASSEGPSNTEAFF. CDR3 DNA: TGTGCCAGCAGTGAGGGGCCGTCGAACACTGAAGCTTTCTTT.

V and J are TRBV11-2 and TRBJ2-3; perhaps TRBD2 as D (7 bases). Deletions cut 1 base from V and 2 bases from J, with 10 bases between. CDR3 length equals 15 residues. The germline CDR1 and CDR2 sequences are SGHAT and FQNNGV. The CDR3 is CASSLVGGPTDTQYF. The CDR3, as DNA: TGTGCCAGCAGCTTAGTGGGGGGGCCCACAGATACGCAGTATTTT.

This chain connects TRBV7-8 to TRBJ2-1; 10 nucleotides match TRBD2. The CDR3 length is 14 residues. Germline V gene data show CDR1 as SGHVS and CDR2 as FQNEAQ. Trimming took 5 bases from V and 5 from J; bases not matched to a gene: 3. The CDR3 loop reads CASSLSGGNNEQFF. DNA of the CDR3: TGTGCCAGCAGCCTTAGCGGGGGGAACAATGAGCAGTTCTTC. Together with reference TRBV7-8 and TRBJ2-1, the CDR3 gives the full variable domain: GAGVSQSPRYKVAKRGQDVALRCDPISGHVSLFWYQQALGQGPEFLTYFQNEAQLDKSGLPSDRFFAERPEGSVSTLKIQRTQQEDSAVYLCASSLSGGNNEQFFGPGTRLTVL.

The chain joins TRBV7-3 to TRBJ2-1; the match to TRBD2 covers 10 bases. Germline CDR1 is SGHTA and CDR2 is FQGTGA. The junction had 13 bases not matched to a gene; V was cut back by 5 bases and J by 0 bases. CDR3 size: 19 residues. The CDR3 DNA reads as TGTGCCAGCAGCCCCACAGTCATAGCGGGGGGACGCTCCTACAATGAGCAGTTCTTC. Translating gives CASSPTVIAGGRSYNEQFF.

V usage is TRBV10-2 and J usage is TRBJ2-6; 7 positions agree with TRBD1. This CDR3 comprises 20 residues. After removal of 6 bases from V and 1 base from J, the junction contained 18 bases not matched to a gene. The germline V gene has CDR1 WSHSY and CDR2 SAAADI. CDR3 in DNA: TGCGCCAGCAGCCCCGGACAGGCAATCCCCGCTCAATCTGGGGCCAACGTCCTGACTTTC. Amino acid sequence: CASSPGQAIPAQSGANVLTF.

The genes are TRBV6-1 and TRBJ1-2; 7 bases line up with TRBD1. CDR3 length equals 17 residues. CDR1 and CDR2 (germline): MNHNS, SASEGT. The V segment lost 2 bases and the J segment 5 bases; nucleotides outside the gene matches: 14. The CDR3 nucleotides read TGTGCCAGCAGTGAAAAATCTCTGCGACAGGGATTTTATGGCTACACCTTC. This codes for CASSEKSLRQGFYGYTF.

This chain connects TRBV5-1 to TRBJ2-7; the match to TRBD2 covers 8 bases. CDR1 and CDR2 from the germline V gene are SGHRS and YFSETQ. The CDR3 sequence is 15 residues long. V lost 6 bases, J lost 6 bases, and 14 bases stayed unmatched. The CDR3 DNA is TGCGCCAGCACCCGTCTAGCGGGCACGGAAGGCGAGCAGTACTTC. This gives the protein CASTRLAGTEGEQYF.

This chain uses TRBV19 with TRBJ1-5, with TRBD1 identical over 7 bases. With 8 bases clipped from V and 6 bases from J, the junction kept 19 bases outside the gene matches. This CDR3 is built from 17 residues. Germline V lookup: CDR1 LNHDA, CDR2 SQIVND (reference sequence). The CDR3 sequence: CASQTGQGGIGPQPQHF. The CDR3, as DNA: TGTGCCAGTCAGACAGGGCAGGGAGGAATTGGGCCTCAGCCCCAGCATTTT. Drawing the rest from reference TRBV19 and TRBJ1-5, the complete variable domain is DGGITQSPKYLFRKEGQNVTLSCEQNLNHDAMYWYRQDPGQGLRLIYYSQIVNDFQKGDIAEGYSVSREKKESFPLTVTSAQKNPTAFYLCASQTGQGGIGPQPQHFGDGTRLSIL.

The count of this clone is one. J is TRBJ2-5 and V is TRBV11-2; a possible D gene is TRBD2 (6 bases). The CDR3 spans 15 residues. V lost 5 bases and J lost 0, with 13 bases in between. CDR1 SGHAT and CDR2 FQNNGV come from the germline V gene. CDR3 amino acids: CASSIDGDYQETQYF. The CDR3 nucleotides read TGTGCCAGCAGCATCGACGGGGACTACCAAGAGACCCAGTACTTC. Full variable domain (missing parts from reference TRBV11-2 and TRBJ2-5): EAGVAQSPRYKIIEKRQSVAFWCNPISGHATLYWYQQILGQGPKLLIQFQNNGVVDDSQLPKDRFSAERLKGVDSTLKIQPAKLEDSAVYLCASSIDGDYQETQYFGPGTRLLVL.

The chain links TRBV4-1 to TRBJ2-3; TRBD2 agrees at 13 bases. The CDR3 sequence is 16 residues long. The ends lost 0 bases at V and 6 bases at J; junction bases unmatched: 3. CDR1 is MGHRA and CDR2 is YSYEKL in the germline V gene. This CDR3 is CASSQEGTSGMDTQYF. The CDR3 DNA sequence: TGCGCCAGCAGCCAAGAAGGGACTAGCGGGATGGATACGCAGTATTTT.

V is TRBV21-1 and J is TRBJ1-5. TRBV21-1 corresponds to a pseudogene. The CDR3 totals 12 residues. The CDR3 coding sequence is TGTGCCAGCCCCCCGGGGATTCAGCCCCAGCATTTT. Protein sequence: CASPPGIQPQHF.

The rearrangement joins TRBV28 to TRBJ2-2, with D possibly TRBD2 on 7 matching bases. The V end was cut by 7 bases, the J end by 3 bases, with 12 bases between. Germline V gene data show CDR1 as MDHEN and CDR2 as SYDVKM. The CDR3 consists of 14 residues. CDR3 sequence: CASIRGGDTGELFF. The CDR3 coding sequence is TGTGCCAGCATCCGAGGGGGGGACACCGGGGAGCTGTTTTTT.

The rearrangement uses TRBV5-4 and TRBJ2-3, with no clear D. V was cut by 4 bases and J by 0 bases, with 9 bases left in between. Germline V CDR1 and CDR2: SGHNT, YYREEE (reference sequence). CDR3 length equals 14 residues. For the CDR3, the DNA is TGTGCCAGCAGCCCCTATCTGAGCACAGATACGCAGTATTTT. It yields the protein CASSPYLSTDTQYF. Filled out from reference TRBV5-4 and TRBJ2-3, the complete variable domain reads ETGVTQSPTHLIKTRGQQVTLRCSSQSGHNTVSWYQQALGQGPQFIFQYYREEENGRGNFPPRFSGLQFPNYSSELNVNALELDDSALYLCASSPYLSTDTQYFGPGTRLTVL.

The chain recombines TRBV7-3 with TRBJ2-3; 7 nucleotides line up with TRBD2. The trim removed 8 bases at V and 1 base at J, leaving 0 bases unmatched. Germline values: CDR1 SGHTA, CDR2 FQGTGA. The CDR3 totals 12 residues. CDR3 in DNA: TGTGCCAGCGCGGGGGGCACAGATACGCAGTATTTT. Its translation is CASAGGTDTQYF.

The chain joins TRBV5-6 to TRBJ2-7; 8 nucleotides agree with TRBD1. The CDR3 runs to 16 residues. The germline V gene encodes CDR1 SGHDT and CDR2 YYEEEE. J lost 3 bases, V lost 4 bases, and 12 bases had no gene match. The CDR3 sequence is CASSLKGDRSIYEQYF. For the CDR3, the DNA is TGTGCCAGCAGCCTGAAGGGGGACAGGAGTATCTACGAGCAGTACTTC.

A few counts support this clone. This chain connects TRBV25-1 to TRBJ2-2; TRBD1 might be the D (6 bases). The CDR3 spans 15 residues. Germline CDR1 MGHDK, CDR2 SYGVNS. Trimming removed 3 bases from V and 1 base from J, with 9 bases in between. CDR3 sequence (DNA): TGTGCCAGCAGTGAGGGGACAAGGAACACCGGGGAGCTGTTTTTT. This codes for CASSEGTRNTGELFF.

The chain carries TRBV7-9 and TRBJ2-1; D is uncertain. Trimming left V 5 bases short and J 6 bases short, with 20 bases between. The CDR3 is 16 residues long. CDR1 is SEHNR, CDR2 FQNEAQ, per germline (reference sequence). CDR3 coding DNA: TGTGCCAGCAGCGGGCCGAGTGTGTACAGTGGCAATGAGCAGTTCTTC. Its protein is CASSGPSVYSGNEQFF.

The chain employs TRBV4-1 and TRBJ1-5, with 8 bases lining up with TRBD1. The CDR3 sequence is 16 residues long. CDR1 and CDR2 (germline): MGHRA, YSYEKL. J gave up 7 bases and V 2 bases, and 10 bases lay outside the gene matches. The CDR3 reads CASSQRPTGEGQPQHF. The CDR3 nucleotides read TGCGCCAGCAGCCAACGACCGACAGGGGAAGGCCAGCCCCAGCATTTT.

The chain uses TRBV6-1 and TRBJ2-7; 8 bases agree with TRBD2. Germline loops: CDR1 MNHNS, CDR2 SASEGT. With V trimmed by 7 bases and J by 7 bases, 9 bases remained unmatched. The CDR3 has 13 residues. The CDR3 DNA reads TGTGCCAGCACCATAGCGGGGCCCTTTGAGCAGTACTTC. This translates into CASTIAGPFEQYF.

The count of this clone is one. The gene calls are TRBV2 and TRBJ1-5, with D perhaps TRBD1 (6 bases). CDR1 SNHLY and CDR2 FYNNEI come from the germline V gene. CDR3 length: 14 amino acids. Deletions cut 7 bases from V and 11 bases from J, with 21 bases between. CDR3 protein: CASTEGGDFQAQHF. CDR3 bases: TGTGCCAGCACCGAAGGGGGGGATTTTCAAGCCCAGCATTTT.